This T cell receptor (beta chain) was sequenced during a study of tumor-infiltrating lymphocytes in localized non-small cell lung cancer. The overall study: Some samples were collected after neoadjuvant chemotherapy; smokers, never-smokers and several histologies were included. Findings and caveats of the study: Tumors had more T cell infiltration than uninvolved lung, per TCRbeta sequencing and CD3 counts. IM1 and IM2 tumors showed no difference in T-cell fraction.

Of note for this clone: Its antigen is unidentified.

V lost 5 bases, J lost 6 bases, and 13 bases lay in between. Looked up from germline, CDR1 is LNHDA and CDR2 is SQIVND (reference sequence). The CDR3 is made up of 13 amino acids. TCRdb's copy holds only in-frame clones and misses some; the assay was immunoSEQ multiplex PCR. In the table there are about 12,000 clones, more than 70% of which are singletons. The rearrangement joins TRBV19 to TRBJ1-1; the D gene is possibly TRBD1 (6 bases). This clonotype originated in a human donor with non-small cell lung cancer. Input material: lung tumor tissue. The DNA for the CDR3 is TGTGCCAGTAGTGTCCCGGGGGCAGCTGAAGCTTTCTTT. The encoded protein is CASSVPGAAEAFF. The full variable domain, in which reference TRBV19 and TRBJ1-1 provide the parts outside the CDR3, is DGGITQSPKYLFRKEGQNVTLSCEQNLNHDAMYWYRQDPGQGLRLIYYSQIVNDFQKGDIAEGYSVSREKKESFPLTVTSAQKNPTAFYLCASSVPGAAEAFFGQGTRLTVV.